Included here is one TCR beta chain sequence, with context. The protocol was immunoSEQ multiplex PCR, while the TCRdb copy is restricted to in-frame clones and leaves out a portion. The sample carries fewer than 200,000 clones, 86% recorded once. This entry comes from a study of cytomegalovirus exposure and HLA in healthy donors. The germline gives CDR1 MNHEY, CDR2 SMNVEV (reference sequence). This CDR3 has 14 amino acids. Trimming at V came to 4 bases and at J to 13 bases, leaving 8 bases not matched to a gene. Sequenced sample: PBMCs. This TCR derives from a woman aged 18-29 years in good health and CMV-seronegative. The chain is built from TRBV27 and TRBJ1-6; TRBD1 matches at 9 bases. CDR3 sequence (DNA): TGTGCCAGCAGTTATGGACAGGGGATTCGGCCCCTCCACTTT. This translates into CASSYGQGIRPLHF.